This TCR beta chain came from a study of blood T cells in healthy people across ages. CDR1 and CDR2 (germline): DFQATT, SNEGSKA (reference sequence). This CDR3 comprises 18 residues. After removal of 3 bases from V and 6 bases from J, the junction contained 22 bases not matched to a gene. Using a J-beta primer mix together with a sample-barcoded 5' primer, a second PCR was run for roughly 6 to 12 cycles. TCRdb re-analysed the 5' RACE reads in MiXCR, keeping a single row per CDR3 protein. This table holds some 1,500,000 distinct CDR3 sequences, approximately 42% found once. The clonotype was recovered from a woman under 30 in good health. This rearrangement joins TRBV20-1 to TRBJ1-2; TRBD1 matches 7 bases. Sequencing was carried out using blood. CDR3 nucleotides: TGCAGTGCTAGGCCTAATGGAGGGGGCGTTCGTCCCTTTGATGGCTACACCTTC. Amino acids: CSARPNGGGVRPFDGYTF.